A single sample is the source of the 8 T cell receptor beta chains below, sequenced in a study of technical replicates of blood from a handful of donors. Data came from immunoSEQ multiplex PCR; TCRdb stores just in-frame clones and leaves some out. The data hold tens of thousands of clones, with 75% to 95% observed a single time. Sequenced material: T cells isolated from PBMCs. The receptors come from a human donor in good health.

This clone was seen a few times. V gene TRBV22-1 combines with J gene TRBJ1-1; TRBD1 was called by the table and not checked on the DNA. TRBV22-1 is recorded as a pseudogene. The CDR3 is 13 amino acids. The CDR3 sequence is CPGNRMLTGEAFF. DNA of the CDR3: TGTCCTGGGAACCGCATGTTGACAGGGGAAGCTTTCTTT.

The chain recombines TRBV6-5 with TRBJ2-5, with 7 bases aligning to TRBD1. J was trimmed by 4 bases and V by 6 bases; bases with no gene match: 5. Germline lookup yields CDR1 MNHEY and CDR2 SVGAGI. The CDR3 covers 13 residues. CDR3 in DNA: TGTGCCAGCAGCCCCCCAGGGGGAGAGACCCAGTACTTC. Protein sequence: CASSPPGGETQYF.

The J gene is TRBJ2-5, the V gene TRBV5-1, with 7 nucleotides matching TRBD1. This CDR3 has 16 amino acids. CDR1 is SGHRS, CDR2 YFSETQ, per germline. Germline trimming cut 4 bases from V and 4 bases from J; bases unmatched to any gene: 13. The CDR3 nucleotides are TGCGCCAGCAGCCCCACAGGGGAGACAGGGCGAGAGACCCAGTACTTC. This sequence encodes CASSPTGETGRETQYF.

This chain connects TRBV6-5 to TRBJ2-1; 14 bases fit TRBD2. V gave up 6 bases and J gave up 7 bases; unmatched junction bases: 5. This CDR3 is 15 amino acids long. Germline assignment: CDR1 MNHEY and CDR2 SVGAGI. The CDR3 protein is CASRPTSGGVNEQFF. The CDR3, as DNA: TGTGCCAGCAGACCGACTAGCGGGGGGGTAAATGAGCAGTTCTTC.

The chain employs TRBV7-8 and TRBJ1-3; the D gene is possibly TRBD1 (6 bases). In germline, CDR1 is SGHVS, CDR2 FQNEAQ. V was clipped by 3 bases and J by 1 base, with 16 bases between them. This CDR3 is 17 amino acids long. The CDR3 here is CASSFQGFPSSGNTIYF. DNA of the CDR3: TGTGCCAGCAGCTTCCAGGGGTTCCCTTCTTCTGGAAACACCATATATTTT.

The gene calls are TRBV6-4 and TRBJ1-2; tentatively, D is TRBD1 (6 bases). This CDR3 comprises 12 residues. Germline loops: CDR1 MRHNA, CDR2 SNTAGT. Trimming pared 6 bases from V and 4 bases from J, leaving 9 bases between. The CDR3: CASSRGGYGYTF. As DNA, the CDR3 is TGTGCCAGCAGCAGGGGCGGCTATGGCTACACCTTC.

The chain links TRBV5-1 to TRBJ2-5; tentative D call: TRBD2 (5 bases). Germline V gene sequence: CDR1 SGHRS, CDR2 YFSETQ. The CDR3 is made up of 13 amino acids. V was trimmed by 5 bases and J by 5 bases, leaving 13 bases between them. The CDR3 spells CASSFSGGETQYF. Written as DNA, the CDR3 is TGCGCCAGCAGTTTTTCCGGCGGGGAGACCCAGTACTTC.

This rearrangement joins TRBV29-1 to TRBJ2-1, with 7 bases that match TRBD1. Germline values: CDR1 SQVTM, CDR2 ANQGSEA. CDR3 length: 13 residues. V lost 4 bases and J lost 4; bases outside the gene matches: 4. CDR3 sequence: CSVVGGQYNEQFF. The CDR3 DNA follows: TGCAGCGTTGTAGGGGGACAGTACAATGAGCAGTTCTTC.